Listed below are T cell receptor beta chains from one sample, sequenced in a study of cytomegalovirus exposure and HLA in healthy donors. Produced via immunoSEQ multiplex PCR; TCRdb's table is partial and in-frame only. The table has roughly 160,000 clones, around 80% seen once. The sample was PBMCs. The receptor source for this set is a man aged 40-49 years in good health and CMV-seronegative. Both conserved end residues are part of each CDR3. The order of the fields is CDR3 DNA, CDR3 protein, J gene, V gene, D gene, clone size. The D gene is left open where the match is weak. A row's size may be missing; if present it is once, few, many or a size class.

CDR3 DNA: TGTGCCAGCAGCTGGACAGGGGCGCGTAGTGAGCAGTTCTTC
CDR3 protein: CASSWTGARSEQFF
J gene: TRBJ2-1
V gene: TRBV7-9
D gene: TRBD1
clone size: NA

CDR3 DNA: TGTGCCAGCAGTTACTCTGGACAGGTAGCCAAAAACAGTCAGTACTTC
CDR3 protein: CASSYSGQVAKNSQYF
J gene: TRBJ2-4
V gene: TRBV6-5
D gene: TRBD1
clone size: few

CDR3 DNA: TGTGCCAGCAGCCCATTAAGAGATCCGATCATGAACACTGAAGCTTTCTTT
CDR3 protein: CASSPLRDPIMNTEAFF
J gene: TRBJ1-1
V gene: TRBV14
D gene: NA
clone size: once

CDR3 DNA: TGTGCCAGCAGTTCCTCGCCTCGAAGAGTCCAGTACTTC
CDR3 protein: CASSSSPRRVQYF
J gene: TRBJ2-5
V gene: TRBV27
D gene: NA
clone size: few

CDR3 DNA: TGTGCCAGCAGTGAAAGGAGCGGGAGGGCCTTGGTCGGGGAGCTGTTTTTT
CDR3 protein: CASSERSGRALVGELFF
J gene: TRBJ2-2
V gene: TRBV6-1
D gene: TRBD2
clone size: NA

CDR3 DNA: TGTGCCACCAGTCTGGAGGGCGATCAGCCCCAGCATTTT
CDR3 protein: CATSLEGDQPQHF
J gene: TRBJ1-5
V gene: TRBV15
D gene: NA
clone size: NA

CDR3 DNA: TGTGCCAGCAGTCTCACCGGGACTCGAGGGGGCTACACCTTC
CDR3 protein: CASSLTGTRGGYTF
J gene: TRBJ1-2
V gene: TRBV28
D gene: NA
clone size: NA

CDR3 DNA: TGCGCCAGCAGCCAAGATTACGCTAGCGGACCCTACGAGCAGTACTTC
CDR3 protein: CASSQDYASGPYEQYF
J gene: TRBJ2-7
V gene: TRBV4-3
D gene: TRBD2
clone size: few

CDR3 DNA: TGTGCCAGCAGCCAGGGACTAGCGGGAGAGGCCGGGGAGCTGTTTTTT
CDR3 protein: CASSQGLAGEAGELFF
J gene: TRBJ2-2
V gene: TRBV7-2
D gene: TRBD2
clone size: NA

CDR3 DNA: TGTGCCAGCTCCCGCGACAGACAAAACCCATTTGCAACTAATGAAAAACTGTTTTTT
CDR3 protein: CASSRDRQNPFATNEKLFF
J gene: TRBJ1-4
V gene: TRBV18
D gene: NA
clone size: NA

CDR3 DNA: TGTGCCAGCAGTTTCTTAGCGGGTGCGGGCACAGATACGCAGTATTTT
CDR3 protein: CASSFLAGAGTDTQYF
J gene: TRBJ2-3
V gene: TRBV28
D gene: TRBD2
clone size: NA

CDR3 DNA: TGTGCTAGCAGCTTAAATAGTTATGGTACGCAGTATTTT
CDR3 protein: CASSLNSYGTQYF
J gene: TRBJ2-3
V gene: TRBV7-7
D gene: NA
clone size: NA

CDR3 DNA: TGTGCCAGCAGCCCTTACCGGGGACTAGCGGGAGTTAATGAGCAGTTCTTC
CDR3 protein: CASSPYRGLAGVNEQFF
J gene: TRBJ2-1
V gene: TRBV11-2
D gene: TRBD2
clone size: few

CDR3 DNA: TGCGCCAGCAGCTCCGGACTAGCGGGAGGAGGTGAGCAGTTCTTC
CDR3 protein: CASSSGLAGGGEQFF
J gene: TRBJ2-1
V gene: TRBV5-1
D gene: TRBD2
clone size: NA

CDR3 DNA: TGTGCCTGGAGTGCCTGGACTAGCGCAGATACGCAGTATTTT
CDR3 protein: CAWSAWTSADTQYF
J gene: TRBJ2-3
V gene: TRBV30
D gene: TRBD2
clone size: NA

CDR3 DNA: TGTGCCAGCAGCCCCGGGGGGCCTGATACGCAGTATTTT
CDR3 protein: CASSPGGPDTQYF
J gene: TRBJ2-3
V gene: TRBV7-9
D gene: NA
clone size: few

CDR3 DNA: TGTGCCAGCAGGGAGGGGGCCCACGGGGAGCTGTTTTTT
CDR3 protein: CASREGAHGELFF
J gene: TRBJ2-2
V gene: TRBV7-2
D gene: NA
clone size: once

CDR3 DNA: TGTGCCAGCAGTACAGACGAGCAGTACTTC
CDR3 protein: CASSTDEQYF
J gene: TRBJ2-7
V gene: TRBV28
D gene: NA
clone size: NA

CDR3 DNA: TGTGCCAGCAGACCAGTCGGGTCCACCGGGGAGCTGTTTTTT
CDR3 protein: CASRPVGSTGELFF
J gene: TRBJ2-2
V gene: TRBV7-9
D gene: NA
clone size: NA

CDR3 DNA: TGCGCCAGCAGTGGATTTAGCGGGAGACGTGGAGATACGCAGTATTTT
CDR3 protein: CASSGFSGRRGDTQYF
J gene: TRBJ2-3
V gene: TRBV10-1
D gene: TRBD2
clone size: few

CDR3 DNA: TGTGCCAGCAGCCCAAACTTACAGGGCAATGAGCAGTTCTTC
CDR3 protein: CASSPNLQGNEQFF
J gene: TRBJ2-1
V gene: TRBV7-2
D gene: NA
clone size: once

CDR3 DNA: TGTGCCAGCAGCCGACAGGGGGGTAATGAAAAACTGTTTTTT
CDR3 protein: CASSRQGGNEKLFF
J gene: TRBJ1-4
V gene: TRBV28
D gene: TRBD1
clone size: NA

CDR3 DNA: TGTGCCAGCAGCCCATCATCGGGGGGGGAGCTGTTTTTT
CDR3 protein: CASSPSSGGELFF
J gene: TRBJ2-2
V gene: TRBV4-2
D gene: NA
clone size: NA

CDR3 DNA: TGTGCCAGCAATTTGGGCCACAATGAGCAGTTCTTC
CDR3 protein: CASNLGHNEQFF
J gene: TRBJ2-1
V gene: TRBV2
D gene: NA
clone size: NA

CDR3 DNA: TGTGCCAGCAGTTTATATCTTCCTAGCACAGATACGCAGTATTTT
CDR3 protein: CASSLYLPSTDTQYF
J gene: TRBJ2-3
V gene: TRBV27
D gene: NA
clone size: NA

CDR3 DNA: TGCGCCAGCAGCATCGGGACAGGGGGTTACGAGCAGTACTTC
CDR3 protein: CASSIGTGGYEQYF
J gene: TRBJ2-7
V gene: TRBV5-1
D gene: TRBD1
clone size: NA

CDR3 DNA: TGTGCCAGCGGAAACAGAGCATCATCAGATACGCAGTATTTT
CDR3 protein: CASGNRASSDTQYF
J gene: TRBJ2-3
V gene: TRBV5-4
D gene: NA
clone size: few

CDR3 DNA: TGTGCCAGCTCCTCGGGACTAGCGGTCACAGATACGCAGTATTTT
CDR3 protein: CASSSGLAVTDTQYF
J gene: TRBJ2-3
V gene: TRBV18
D gene: TRBD2
clone size: once

CDR3 DNA: TGTGCCAGTAGTACCCAAGGGAGGTCCACAACCCTCTTAAATCAGCCCCAGCATTTT
CDR3 protein: CASSTQGRSTTLLNQPQHF
J gene: TRBJ1-5
V gene: TRBV19
D gene: NA
clone size: NA

CDR3 DNA: TGTGCCTGGAGCGGTAGCAGATACAATGAGCAGTTCTTC
CDR3 protein: CAWSGSRYNEQFF
J gene: TRBJ2-1
V gene: TRBV30
D gene: NA
clone size: NA

CDR3 DNA: TGTGCCACGGTTACAGGGGGGGGAGATACGCAGTATTTT
CDR3 protein: CATVTGGGDTQYF
J gene: TRBJ2-3
V gene: TRBV10-3
D gene: NA
clone size: NA

CDR3 DNA: TGTGCCAGCAGCTTATTGGACAGGGGGGTATCTGAAGCTTTCTTT
CDR3 protein: CASSLLDRGVSEAFF
J gene: TRBJ1-1
V gene: TRBV7-6
D gene: TRBD1
clone size: NA

CDR3 DNA: TGTGCCAGCAGCCAAGACTGGGGGGAAGAGACCCAGTACTTC
CDR3 protein: CASSQDWGEETQYF
J gene: TRBJ2-5
V gene: TRBV4-2
D gene: NA
clone size: few

CDR3 DNA: TGCAGCGGAACCGAGCGGTACAATGAGCAGTTCTTC
CDR3 protein: CSGTERYNEQFF
J gene: TRBJ2-1
V gene: TRBV29-1
D gene: NA
clone size: NA

CDR3 DNA: TGTGCCAGCTCACCGTCCGCAGGGGGAGGAGGCAACTATGGCTACACCTTC
CDR3 protein: CASSPSAGGGGNYGYTF
J gene: TRBJ1-2
V gene: TRBV18
D gene: TRBD1
clone size: NA

CDR3 DNA: TGTGCCAGCAGTCCCGCAGGGGCTTCTGAAAAACTGTTTTTT
CDR3 protein: CASSPAGASEKLFF
J gene: TRBJ1-4
V gene: TRBV6-5
D gene: NA
clone size: NA

CDR3 DNA: TGTGCCAGTAGTATCCGGGACACCCACTACGAGCAGTACTTC
CDR3 protein: CASSIRDTHYEQYF
J gene: TRBJ2-7
V gene: TRBV19
D gene: NA
clone size: NA

CDR3 DNA: TGTGCCAGTAGCGAACTAGCGGGGCGCACAGATACGCAGTATTTT
CDR3 protein: CASSELAGRTDTQYF
J gene: TRBJ2-3
V gene: TRBV19
D gene: TRBD2
clone size: NA

CDR3 DNA: TGTGCCAGCAGCTTAGAGACAGGGCGCTTAGAAGACGAGCAGTACTTC
CDR3 protein: CASSLETGRLEDEQYF
J gene: TRBJ2-7
V gene: TRBV7-9
D gene: TRBD1
clone size: NA

CDR3 DNA: TGTGCCAGCTTAAACCAAAGGGGGTCCTCAGAGGGCTACACCTTC
CDR3 protein: CASLNQRGSSEGYTF
J gene: TRBJ1-2
V gene: TRBV27
D gene: NA
clone size: NA

CDR3 DNA: TGCAGCGTTTTCGTCGACACCGGGGAGCTGTTTTTT
CDR3 protein: CSVFVDTGELFF
J gene: TRBJ2-2
V gene: TRBV29-1
D gene: NA
clone size: NA